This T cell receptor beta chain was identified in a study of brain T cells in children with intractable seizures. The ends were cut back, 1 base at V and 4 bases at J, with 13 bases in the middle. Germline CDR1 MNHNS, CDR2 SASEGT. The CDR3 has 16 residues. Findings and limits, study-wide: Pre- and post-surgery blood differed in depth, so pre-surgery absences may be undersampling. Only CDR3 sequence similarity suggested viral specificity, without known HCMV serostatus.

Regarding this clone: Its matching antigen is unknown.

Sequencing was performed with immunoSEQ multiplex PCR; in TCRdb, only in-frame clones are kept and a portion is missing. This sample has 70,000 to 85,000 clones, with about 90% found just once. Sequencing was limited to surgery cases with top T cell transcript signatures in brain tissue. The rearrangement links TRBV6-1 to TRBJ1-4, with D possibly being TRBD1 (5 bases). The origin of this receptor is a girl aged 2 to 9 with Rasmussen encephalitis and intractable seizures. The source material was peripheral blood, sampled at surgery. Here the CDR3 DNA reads TGTGCCAGCAGTGAAGATTCAGGGCCCTATAATGAAAAACTGTTTTTT. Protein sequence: CASSEDSGPYNEKLFF.